This TCR beta chain was recorded in a study of T cell clones after liver transplantation (dated by TCRdb to the late 2010s). Regarding the research as a whole: ITN030ST, the source of the samples, was a randomized trial that attempted immunosuppression withdrawal within 2 years of liver transplantation. Three of the eight recipients were HCV-positive; the others were transplanted for non-autoimmune, non-viral indications. Until randomization at 12-24 months post-transplant, subjects were given standard immunosuppression, with no induction therapy. Donor-reactive T cell clones were identified using TCRbeta sequencing after a pre-transplant mixed lymphocyte reaction and were then followed in post-transplant blood. To count as tolerant, a recipient had to stay completely off immunosuppression for at least one year without liver enzymes climbing beyond twice the upper limit of normal. The studied cohort comprised 8 liver transplant recipients, 3 classified as tolerant and 5 as non-tolerant. As an antigen-independent comparator for donor-reactive sequences, third party-reactive TCRbeta sequences were also identified from pre-transplant MLRs. Blood samples were collected pre-transplant, pre-randomization before withdrawal, and post-randomization after either complete withdrawal or failed withdrawal. The paper as a whole reports these results and caveats: The conclusions were preliminary, being limited by small, heterogeneous patient numbers and by non-standardized post-transplant time points. Low numbers of available donor cells limited the measurable donor-reactive repertoire in two subjects. After accounting for repertoire turnover, donor-reactive detection was significantly reduced in 7 of 8 subjects for CD4 and 8 of 8 for CD8. Donor-reactive sequences declined more than third party-reactive ones, suggesting partial antigen-specific deletion unrelated to withdrawal success. In most of the 8 subjects, regardless of tolerance or HCV status, circulating donor-reactive CD4 TCRbeta sequences dropped significantly post-transplant. Without allograft tissue specimens, donor-reactive T cells may have migrated into the graft rather than being deleted.

Measured from the cysteine to the phenylalanine, the CDR3 is 17 residues long. Of all the DNA, just the CDR3 is kept, 51 bases in frame from base 1. The germline ends are 21 bases apart after V is trimmed by 4 bases and J by 2 bases. The germline V gene (reference sequence) gives CDR1 as MNHEY and CDR2 as SMNVEV. Points on this clone: The antigen it recognizes is unknown. Per-base quality was not reported, and no clone a single base away is much larger than it.

Frozen genomic DNA underwent high-throughput TCRbeta CDR3 sequencing by immunoSEQ, including PCR amplification, mapping, bias correction and internal controls. For the original study's pipeline: Productive rearrangements were kept, and unique TCRbeta sequences were defined by CDR3 nucleotide sequence plus V and J gene. For classification of a sequence as donor-reactive, at least 5-fold expansion in CFSE-low cells relative to unstimulated pre-transplant cells and a frequency of at least 0.01% were required. Per-subject minimum frequency thresholds, based on the lowest-template unstimulated sample, ensured at least 90% detection power. Jensen-Shannon divergence between the top 1000 TCRbeta sequences after and before transplant was used to measure repertoire turnover. Two-sided Fisher's exact tests were used to test for changes in how often donor-reactive sequences were detected. TCRdb's version of the immuneACCESS table is confined to in-frame rearrangements and falls short of the full clone set. An unresolved V gene accounts for under half of the shortfall where checked; the remainder is of unknown origin. V and J calls and clone size are given by that table; D and trimming were obtained from the DNA. The sample contains tens of thousands of clones, about 77% of them found a single time. About 32% of the sample comes from the top ten.

Thawed unstimulated PBMCs were stained for CD3, CD4 and CD8 and FACS-sorted into CD3+CD4+ and CD3+CD8+ populations. All 8 studied subjects were randomized to withdrawal of immunosuppression. Genomic DNA was isolated with the Qiagen DNeasy Blood and Tissue Kit. The receptor's source is a human patient who received a liver transplant. Some T cells present after a transplant may be cells of the graft donor. The input for sequencing was CD8+ T cells from blood, taken approximately 54 months after liver transplant. The receptor chain draws on TRBV27 and TRBJ2-7, with the identity of the D gene unclear. CDR3 region: CASSYSTHGDWPYEQYF. The DNA sequence is as follows: TGTGCCAGCAGTTACTCGACTCACGGCGACTGGCCCTACGAGCAGTACTTC.